This record covers a single TCR beta chain. The data belong to a study of OX40 agonist ivuxolimab in advanced cancers. The germline V gene has CDR1 KGHSH and CDR2 LQKENI. The CDR3 sequence is 15 residues long. V was clipped by 3 bases and J by 5 bases, with 16 bases between them. Here immunoSEQ multiplex PCR was the method, and the copy in TCRdb shows in-frame clones only, minus some. The data contain 50,000 to 85,000 clones, around 84% of them singletons. This sample comprised CD4+ or CD8+ T cells sorted from blood, obtained in a trial of the OX40 agonist ivuxolimab. This sequence joins TRBV18 and TRBJ2-5, with D maybe TRBD1 (6 bases). This sequence was found in an adult with an advanced solid tumor such as melanoma, head and neck, liver or kidney cancer. The DNA of the CDR3 is TGTGCCAGCTCACCGATAGCGCCGAGGGGGGAGACCCAGTACTTC. It codes for CASSPIAPRGETQYF.